The 22 T cell receptor beta chains below all came from one sample that was sequenced in a study of cytotoxic CD8 clonotypes in ibrutinib-treated CLL. The table came from immunoSEQ multiplex PCR; TCRdb's copy has only in-frame clones and leaves some out. The sample gives 200,000 to 250,000 clones, roughly 73% of which show up once; about an eighth is in the top ten. Specimen: PBMCs, collected after 12 months of ibrutinib treatment. These receptors came from a human donor with chronic lymphocytic leukemia.

This clone was detected a few times. This chain links TRBV5-1 with TRBJ2-7, with D uncertain. The length of the CDR3 is 12 residues. The V end lost 4 bases, the J end lost 5 bases, and 10 bases lay between the germline ends. CDR1 is SGHRS, CDR2 YFSETQ, per germline. The CDR3 nucleotides read TGCGCCAGCAGCCCCCCCGGCGACGAGCAGTACTTC. It is translated as CASSPPGDEQYF. The complete variable domain, with remaining parts taken from reference TRBV5-1 and TRBJ2-7, reads KAGVTQTPRYLIKTRGQQVTLSCSPISGHRSVSWYQQTPGQGLQFLFEYFSETQRNKGNFPGRFSGRQFSNSRSEMNVSTLELGDSALYLCASSPPGDEQYFGPGTRLTVT.

Details on this clone: The same CDR3 also results from other DNA sequences found in this sample. The V gene is TRBV25-1, the J gene TRBJ2-5; D uncertain. CDR1 is MGHDK and CDR2 is SYGVNS in the germline V gene. This CDR3 contains 11 residues. V lost 4 bases, J lost 1 base, and 1 base lay in between. The CDR3 DNA is TGTGCCAGCAGTGGCCAAGAGACCCAGTACTTC. This codes for CASSGQETQYF.

The chain is built from TRBV30 and TRBJ1-3; 7 bases fit TRBD1. This CDR3 contains 14 residues. Germline CDR1 reads GTSNPN; CDR2 reads SVGIG (reference sequence). With V trimmed by 2 bases and J by 4 bases, 5 bases remained unmatched. The CDR3 DNA reads as TGTGCCTGGAGTACAGGGGTGTCGGGAAACACCATATATTTT. Protein product: CAWSTGVSGNTIYF.

The chain joins TRBV27 to TRBJ2-2; 14 nucleotides align to TRBD2. Per germline, CDR1 MNHEY and CDR2 SMNVEV (reference sequence). Trimming cost V 4 bases and J 7 bases; bases outside gene matches: 8. This CDR3 is 17 amino acids long. This CDR3 reads CASSSQGLAGVIGELFF. The CDR3 nucleotides are TGTGCCAGCAGTTCCCAGGGACTAGCGGGAGTCATCGGGGAGCTGTTTTTT.

The gene calls are TRBV28 and TRBJ2-3, with unresolved D. Germline values: CDR1 MDHEN, CDR2 SYDVKM. The CDR3 sequence is 17 residues long. Trimming removed 5 bases at V and 0 bases at J, with 18 bases between. CDR3 amino acids: CASSPPLVAFSTDTQYF. CDR3 DNA: TGTGCCAGCAGTCCCCCCCTCGTGGCCTTTAGCACAGATACGCAGTATTTT.

This chain connects TRBV28 to TRBJ2-1; tentative D call: TRBD1 (6 bases). Germline CDR1 MDHEN, CDR2 SYDVKM. Trimming pared 5 bases from V and 3 bases from J, leaving 20 bases between. CDR3 length: 17 residues. Here the CDR3 reads CASSMPSQGRGYNEQFF. Written as DNA, the CDR3 is TGTGCCAGCAGTATGCCATCACAGGGTAGGGGCTACAATGAGCAGTTCTTC.

This chain links TRBV30 with TRBJ2-7; tentative D call: TRBD1 (5 bases). Trimming removed 3 bases at V and 0 bases at J, with 15 bases between. From germline, CDR1 is GTSNPN and CDR2 SVGIG (reference sequence). This CDR3 has 15 residues. CDR3 in amino acids: CAWSTRTQNSYEQYF. The CDR3 DNA reads TGTGCCTGGAGCACCCGGACACAAAACTCCTACGAGCAGTACTTC.

J is TRBJ1-4 and V is TRBV7-8, with 9 bases aligning to TRBD1. CDR1 SGHVS and CDR2 FQNEAQ come from the germline V gene. The junction had 10 bases not matched to a gene; V was cut back by 5 bases and J by 12 bases. CDR3 size: 14 residues. This chain's CDR3 is CASSPAGQGSELFF. The DNA for the CDR3 is TGTGCCAGCAGCCCCGCGGGACAGGGTAGTGAACTGTTTTTT.

The chain joins TRBV7-3 to TRBJ2-3; D tentatively reads TRBD1 or TRBD2 (5 bases each). Trimming shortened V by 1 base and J by 4 bases, and 15 bases separated the two germline ends. Germline CDR1 SGHTA, CDR2 FQGTGA. This CDR3 has 16 amino acids. The CDR3, as DNA: TGTGCCAGCAGCTTAAGAGGGGCCAGTCCCGCAGATACGCAGTATTTT. As protein: CASSLRGASPADTQYF.

The chain employs TRBV4-1 and TRBJ2-7; D tentatively reads TRBD1 or TRBD2 (5 bases each). V was shortened by 6 bases and J by 1 base, with 13 bases between the two germline ends. The CDR3 covers 14 residues. Germline V gene data show CDR1 as MGHRA and CDR2 as YSYEKL. The CDR3 loop is CASSLGRQSYEQYF. CDR3 coding DNA: TGCGCCAGCAGTCTAGGGAGACAGTCCTACGAGCAGTACTTC.

The rearrangement joins TRBV10-2 to TRBJ2-3; D assignment may be TRBD1 or TRBD2 (5 bases each). The CDR3 loop spans 14 amino acids. Per the germline V gene, CDR1 is WSHSY and CDR2 is SAAADI. V was trimmed by 11 bases and J by 2 bases, leaving 17 bases between them. DNA of the CDR3: TGCGCCGGCCGGGGCCGGGGCCTCACAGATACGCAGTATTTT. This encodes CAGRGRGLTDTQYF.

This chain connects TRBV27 to TRBJ1-1, with 7 bases matching TRBD1. The germline V gene has CDR1 MNHEY and CDR2 SMNVEV (reference sequence). Trimming removed 3 bases from V and 4 bases from J; junction bases left unmatched: 2. The CDR3 is made up of 13 amino acids. Here the CDR3 DNA reads TGTGCCAGCAGTTTCACAGGGGCCACTGAAGCTTTCTTT. This translates into CASSFTGATEAFF.

This clone was observed a few times. The genes are TRBV10-3 and TRBJ1-5; unclear D gene. The CDR3 loop spans 14 amino acids. Germline V lookup: CDR1 ENHRY, CDR2 SYGVKD. The V end lost 7 bases, the J end lost 7 bases, and 17 bases lay between the germline ends. CDR3 region: CAIKKRSLGQPQHF. For the CDR3, the DNA is TGTGCCATCAAGAAACGATCCCTGGGGCAGCCCCAGCATTTT.

This sequence joins TRBV19 and TRBJ2-7; D possibly matches TRBD1 or TRBD2 (7 bases each). The CDR3 runs to 14 residues. Between the trimmed V and J ends, which lost 11 bases and 6 bases, there was a span of 23 bases. Germline V CDR1 and CDR2: LNHDA, SQIVND (reference sequence). CDR3 DNA: TGTGCCTCTCGAAACAGGGGAGGGGAGCGCGAGCAGTACTTC. This codes for CASRNRGGEREQYF.

CDR3 coding DNA: TGCGCCAGCAGCCAAGATAGGGACACCATGAACACTGAAGCTTTCTTT. This translates into CASSQDRDTMNTEAFF. The gene calls are TRBV4-1 and TRBJ1-1, with D possibly matching TRBD1 (6 bases). Germline V lookup: CDR1 MGHRA, CDR2 YSYEKL. The CDR3 loop spans 16 amino acids. The V gene lost 0 bases and the J gene lost 0 bases, with 11 bases spanning the gap.

The chain uses TRBV27 and TRBJ2-7; no clear D gene. The V end was cut by 6 bases, the J end by 2 bases, with 8 bases between. CDR3 size: 12 residues. Germline loops: CDR1 MNHEY, CDR2 SMNVEV (reference sequence). The CDR3 spells CASSPDTYEQYF. DNA for the CDR3: TGTGCCAGCAGCCCTGATACCTACGAGCAGTACTTC.

This clone was observed a handful of times. The chain employs TRBV2 and TRBJ1-2, with D tentatively TRBD1 (6 bases). CDR1 and CDR2 from the germline V gene are SNHLY and FYNNEI. Trimming took 2 bases from V and 4 from J, leaving 14 bases between them. CDR3 size: 15 residues. As DNA, the CDR3 is TGTGCCAGCAGTGAACAGGGGATGTGGGGCTATGGCTACACCTTC. This translates into CASSEQGMWGYGYTF.

This rearrangement joins TRBV5-6 to TRBJ1-6; D is undetermined. The CDR3 is 13 residues long. Germline V lookup: CDR1 SGHDT, CDR2 YYEEEE. Trimming shortened V by 6 bases and J by 9 bases, and 13 bases separated the two germline ends. DNA of the CDR3: TGTGCCAGCAAGACCCCAACGGCTTCACCCCTCCACTTT. This gives the protein CASKTPTASPLHF. Drawing the rest from reference TRBV5-6 and TRBJ1-6, the complete variable domain is DAGVTQSPTHLIKTRGQQVTLRCSPKSGHDTVSWYQQALGQGPQFIFQYYEEEERQRGNFPDRFSGHQFPNYSSELNVNALLLGDSALYLCASKTPTASPLHFGNGTRLTVT.

V and J are TRBV4-1 and TRBJ1-1; 9 bases map to TRBD1. Trimming removed 1 base from V and 5 bases from J; junction bases left unmatched: 5. In germline, CDR1 is MGHRA, CDR2 YSYEKL. The CDR3 extends over 15 amino acids. Here the CDR3 DNA reads TGCGCCAGCAGCCAAGGTACAGGGGGCGGTACTGAAGCTTTCTTT. Its translation: CASSQGTGGGTEAFF.

DNA of the CDR3: TGTGCCAGCAGTATTAGACAGGGGGCGAACTATGGCTACACCTTC. It translates to CASSIRQGANYGYTF. This chain connects TRBV27 to TRBJ1-2; 10 bases line up with TRBD1. The ends lost 5 bases at V and 2 bases at J; junction bases unmatched: 5. Germline V gene sequence: CDR1 MNHEY, CDR2 SMNVEV (reference sequence). CDR3 length equals 15 residues.

The V call is TRBV5-4, the J call TRBJ2-3; maybe TRBD2 (6 bases). This CDR3 has 15 amino acids. CDR1 is SGHNT, CDR2 YYREEE, per germline (reference sequence). Trimming pared 6 bases from V and 4 bases from J, leaving 18 bases between. The DNA of the CDR3 is TGTGCCAGCACCGGAGGGGTCAAAGTCCCAGATACGCAGTATTTT. This translates into CASTGGVKVPDTQYF.

The CDR3 DNA is TGTGCCAGCAGCTTTAAAGTAAACAACTATGGCTACACCTTC. Translation gives CASSFKVNNYGYTF. The chain recombines TRBV5-6 with TRBJ1-2; no definite D call. The CDR3 is 14 residues long. Per the germline V gene, CDR1 is SGHDT and CDR2 is YYEEEE. V was shortened by 2 bases and J by 2 bases, with 10 bases between the two germline ends.